The 20 T cell receptor beta chains reported below all come from one sample, sequenced in a study of blood T cell repertoires in COVID-19. The assay was immunoSEQ multiplex PCR, and TCRdb's table has in-frame clones only and misses some. The sample yields 150,000 to 200,000 clones, around 84% seen once. Sequenced input: PBMCs or T cells enriched from blood (not recorded which). The receptors here all came from a man between 40 and 49 years old who had recovered from COVID-19.

CDR3 sequence (DNA): TGTGCCAGCAGCCAAGAAGCGGTGGGTAATTCACCCCTCCACTTT. Residues: CASSQEAVGNSPLHF. This rearrangement joins TRBV3-1 (or the pseudogene TRBV3-2) to TRBJ1-6, with D unresolved. Germline CDR1 LGHDT, CDR2 YNNKEL (reference sequence). V was trimmed by 0 bases and J by 6 bases, leaving 9 bases between them. The CDR3 spans 15 residues.

The chain joins TRBV2 to TRBJ2-3, with a weak D call TRBD2 (6 bases). Germline V lookup: CDR1 SNHLY, CDR2 FYNNEI. Trimming left V 6 bases short and J 5 bases short, with 15 bases between. The CDR3 is made up of 14 amino acids. CDR3: CASRGDSVIDTQYF. The CDR3 DNA sequence: TGTGCCAGCAGGGGGGACTCCGTCATAGATACGCAGTATTTT.

The chain combines TRBV27 with TRBJ2-7, with D uncertain. CDR1 is MNHEY, CDR2 SMNVEV, per germline (reference sequence). The CDR3 covers 15 residues. V was clipped by 2 bases and J by 0 bases, with 11 bases between them. CDR3 protein: CASSLHLAGSYEQYF. The CDR3, as DNA: TGTGCCAGCAGTTTACATTTGGCAGGCTCCTACGAGCAGTACTTC.

The J gene is TRBJ2-3, the V gene TRBV7-6; 7 nucleotides agree with TRBD2. The CDR3 totals 15 residues. Trimming at V came to 0 bases and at J to 5 bases, leaving 5 bases not matched to a gene. In germline, CDR1 is SGHVS, CDR2 FNYEAQ. Written as DNA, the CDR3 is TGTGCCAGCAGCTTAGCGCATTGGGGGGGAGATACGCAGTATTTT. It translates to CASSLAHWGGDTQYF.

The chain couples TRBV5-4 to TRBJ2-1, with D unresolved. From germline, CDR1 is SGHNT and CDR2 YYREEE (reference sequence). V gave up 5 bases and J gave up 3 bases, with 9 bases separating them. The CDR3 is made up of 13 amino acids. CDR3 region: CASSGQNYNEQFF. CDR3 nucleotides: TGTGCCAGCAGTGGGCAGAACTACAATGAGCAGTTCTTC.

This chain's CDR3 is CASSQGGGSGNTIYF. The CDR3 nucleotides read TGTGCCAGCAGCCAAGGGGGCGGCTCTGGAAACACCATATATTTT. This chain joins TRBV3-1 (or the pseudogene TRBV3-2) and TRBJ1-3; TRBD1 might be the D (5 bases). CDR1 is LGHDT and CDR2 is YNNKEL in the germline V gene (reference sequence). There are 15 residues in the CDR3. Deletions cut 1 base from V and 0 bases from J, with 7 bases between.

This chain uses TRBV4-1 with TRBJ2-7; the D is unclear. CDR1 is MGHRA and CDR2 is YSYEKL in the germline V gene. This CDR3 contains 17 residues. V gave up 0 bases and J gave up 0 bases, with 15 bases separating them. CDR3 bases: TGCGCCAGCAGCCAAGATCTTAAGACCGCTAGCTCCTACGAGCAGTACTTC. It encodes CASSQDLKTASSYEQYF.

The chain recombines TRBV6-5 with TRBJ1-2; the D gene is possibly TRBD1 (6 bases). V was trimmed by 4 bases and J by 6 bases, leaving 21 bases between them. CDR3 size: 16 residues. Germline lookup yields CDR1 MNHEY and CDR2 SVGAGI. The CDR3 is CASSSVSSGQSNGYTF. In nucleotides, the CDR3 is TGTGCCAGCAGTTCTGTCTCTTCCGGACAGTCTAATGGCTACACCTTC.

The V gene is TRBV7-9, the J gene TRBJ2-3; 8 positions match TRBD1. There are 18 residues in the CDR3. Germline assignment: CDR1 SEHNR and CDR2 FQNEAQ (reference sequence). The V gene end was trimmed by 4 bases and the J gene end by 4 bases; junction bases not matched to a gene: 16. The DNA of the CDR3 is TGTGCCAGCAGCTCCTTAGTTATGACAGGGGTGTCCCCAGATACGCAGTATTTT. This codes for CASSSLVMTGVSPDTQYF.

This clone was detected once. The chain carries TRBV6-5 and TRBJ1-2, with D uncertain. Deletions cut 7 bases from V and 4 bases from J, with 16 bases between. This CDR3 contains 14 residues. Germline V lookup: CDR1 MNHEY, CDR2 SVGAGI. This CDR3 reads CASTEAGGIYGYTF. The CDR3 nucleotides read TGTGCCAGCACCGAGGCGGGCGGGATCTATGGCTACACCTTC.

The rearrangement uses TRBV24-1 and TRBJ1-5; tentatively, D is TRBD1 (6 bases). Germline V gene data show CDR1 as KGHDR and CDR2 as SFDVKD. The CDR3 covers 16 residues. Trimming removed 5 bases at V and 3 bases at J, with 16 bases between. The CDR3 bases are TGTGCCACCAGTGCCATGAGGGGGGGGCTCAATCAGCCCCAGCATTTT. Translation: CATSAMRGGLNQPQHF.

This clone was counted once. The chain links TRBV29-1 to TRBJ1-4; D uncertain. The CDR3 sequence is 14 residues long. V was clipped by 1 base and J by 8 bases, with 14 bases between them. Germline CDR1 is SQVTM and CDR2 is ANQGSEA. This CDR3 is CSVEVGGMGEKLFF. For the CDR3, the DNA is TGCAGCGTTGAAGTAGGCGGGATGGGAGAAAAACTGTTTTTT.

This chain uses TRBV11-2 with TRBJ1-3; 8 bases are shared with TRBD1. Looked up from germline, CDR1 is SGHAT and CDR2 is FQNNGV. The CDR3 covers 15 residues. The junction had 6 bases not matched to a gene; V was cut back by 4 bases and J by 4 bases. The DNA for the CDR3 is TGTGCCAGCAGCTCCACAGGGGGAAGAGGAAACACCATATATTTT. This sequence encodes CASSSTGGRGNTIYF.

CDR3 amino acids: CASSVDLQGNTEAFF. The DNA of the CDR3 is TGTGCCAGCAGCGTAGACCTCCAGGGGAACACTGAAGCTTTCTTT. The chain recombines TRBV13 with TRBJ1-1; D may be TRBD1 (5 bases). The ends were cut back, 5 bases at V and 1 base at J, with 14 bases in the middle. Germline V gene data show CDR1 as PRHDT and CDR2 as FYEKMQ (reference sequence). The CDR3 spans 15 residues.

Only one count was recorded for this clone. The J gene is TRBJ2-4, the V gene TRBV5-1; 13 nucleotides align to TRBD2. Germline assignment: CDR1 SGHRS and CDR2 YFSETQ. CDR3 size: 16 residues. V was clipped by 4 bases and J by 5 bases; unmatched bases: 6. This chain's CDR3 is CASSPTSGGLENIQYF. The CDR3 DNA follows: TGCGCCAGCAGCCCGACTAGCGGGGGGTTAGAAAACATTCAGTACTTC.

The CDR3 reads CASTDREGPQHF. CDR3 sequence (DNA): TGTGCCAGCACTGACAGGGAGGGGCCCCAGCATTTT. The chain combines TRBV2 with TRBJ1-5; 7 bases match TRBD1. V shed 7 bases, J shed 9 bases, and the junction held 6 bases outside the gene matches. This CDR3 region has 12 residues. Germline assignment: CDR1 SNHLY and CDR2 FYNNEI. The whole variable domain, filled in from reference TRBV2 and TRBJ1-5, reads EPEVTQTPSHQVTQMGQEVILRCVPISNHLYFYWYRQILGQKVEFLVSFYNNEISEKSEIFDDQFSVERPDGSNFTLKIRSTKLEDSAMYFCASTDREGPQHFGDGTRLSIL.

This clone has a handful of counts. The chain carries TRBV19 and TRBJ2-1; TRBD1 matches at 7 bases. Looked up from germline, CDR1 is LNHDA and CDR2 is SQIVND (reference sequence). V gave up 1 base and J gave up 1 base; unmatched junction bases: 1. This CDR3 contains 15 residues. In DNA form, the CDR3 reads TGTGCCAGTAGTATAGGACAGGGTTCCTACAATGAGCAGTTCTTC. Translating it yields CASSIGQGSYNEQFF.

V gene TRBV5-6 combines with J gene TRBJ1-2; D is possibly TRBD1 (5 bases). The CDR3 length is 13 residues. The V and J ends lost 3 bases and 8 bases respectively, with 14 bases between them. Per germline, CDR1 SGHDT and CDR2 YYEEEE. In DNA form, the CDR3 reads TGTGCCAGCAGCTGGAGGAGGGACGGGGGCTACACCTTC. Translating gives CASSWRRDGGYTF.

V gene TRBV7-7 combines with J gene TRBJ2-3, with D perhaps matching TRBD2 (6 bases). Germline loops: CDR1 SSHAT, CDR2 FNYEAQ (reference sequence). V lost 3 bases, J lost 0 bases, and 10 bases lay in between. The CDR3 totals 15 residues. Here the CDR3 reads CASSFGGSSTDTQYF. The CDR3 DNA sequence: TGTGCCAGCAGCTTTGGGGGGTCTAGCACAGATACGCAGTATTTT.

In its sample, this clone was seen a few times. The chain combines TRBV11-2 with TRBJ2-3; D remains ambiguous. The length of the CDR3 is 12 residues. The V gene's germline CDR1 is SGHAT and CDR2 FQNNGV. The ends were cut back, 5 bases at V and 4 bases at J, with 7 bases in the middle. CDR3 protein: CASSPRSDTQYF. The CDR3 DNA sequence: TGTGCCAGCAGCCCTAGATCAGATACGCAGTATTTT.